These 6 T cell receptor beta chains share one sample of origin, sequenced in a study of blood T cell repertoires in COVID-19 (dated by TCRdb to between 2020 and 2021). Receptor libraries were prepared by the immunoSEQ multiplex PCR assay. Here the immuneACCESS table is served through TCRdb, limited to in-frame sequences with V and J called. Missing clones are a known gap in these copies; in checked studies unresolved V genes cover under half, and the rest lacks a known reason. A total of 77,000 or so clones appear in this sample, around 83% of them only once. The top ten clones comprise under 6% of the sample. Input material: peripheral blood. The receptors were gathered from a man at least 80 years old with acute or convalescent COVID-19.

The chain joins TRBV4-2 to TRBJ1-4; 10 nucleotides agree with TRBD1. Germline V gene data show CDR1 as LGHNA and CDR2 as YNFKEQ. V lost 5 bases, J lost 6 bases, and 6 bases stayed unmatched. CDR3 length equals 15 residues. The CDR3 DNA reads TGTGCCAGCAGCAAAAGGGGACAGGGGTATGAAAAACTGTTTTTT. Translating it yields CASSKRGQGYEKLFF.

This clone appeared a few times. The rearrangement links TRBV3-1 (or the pseudogene TRBV3-2) to TRBJ2-7, with D perhaps TRBD1 (5 bases). Germline V gives CDR1 LGHDT, CDR2 YNNKEL (reference sequence). Trimming took off 0 bases at V and 6 bases at J, with 12 bases between the two ends. The CDR3 length is 14 residues. CDR3 amino acids: CASSQEQVDGEQYF. CDR3 nucleotides: TGTGCCAGCAGCCAAGAACAGGTAGACGGCGAGCAGTACTTC.

This clone is classed as large. The V and J genes are TRBV4-3 and TRBJ2-7, with TRBD2 matching 9 bases. CDR1 is LGHNA, CDR2 YSLEER, per germline. The CDR3 runs to 16 residues. Losses at the gene ends were 0 bases for V and 3 bases for J; bases not matched to a gene: 6. The CDR3 loop reads CASSQDISGSGYEQYF. Written as DNA, the CDR3 is TGCGCCAGCAGCCAAGATATTAGCGGGAGTGGCTACGAGCAGTACTTC.

The J gene is TRBJ2-1, the V gene TRBV5-8, with 14 bases identical to TRBD2. V lost 0 bases and J lost 4; bases outside the gene matches: 0. This CDR3 contains 16 residues. Germline-derived CDR1 and CDR2 are SGHTS and YDEGEE. CDR3 in amino acids: CASSLGLAGGYNEQFF. The CDR3 DNA reads as TGTGCCAGCAGCTTGGGACTAGCGGGAGGGTACAATGAGCAGTTCTTC. The full variable domain, with the rest looked up from reference TRBV5-8 and TRBJ2-1, is EAGVTQSPTHLIKTRGQQATLRCSPISGHTSVYWYQQALGLGLQFLLWYDEGEERNRGNFPPRFSGRQFPNYSSELNVNALELEDSALYLCASSLGLAGGYNEQFFGPGTRLTVL.

The V call is TRBV21-1, the J call TRBJ1-2; TRBD1, as called in the table, went unchecked against the DNA. TRBV21-1 is designated a pseudogene. The CDR3 sequence is 16 residues long. This CDR3 reads CASSKVAGAPFGGYTF. CDR3 nucleotide sequence: TGTGCCAGCAGCAAAGTGGCAGGGGCGCCTTTTGGCGGCTACACCTTC.

The rearrangement joins TRBV1 to TRBJ2-1; the D call TRBD2 from the table was never checked on the DNA. TRBV1 is labeled a pseudogene. This CDR3 has 16 residues. The CDR3 sequence: CTSSQEIQREQNEQFF. The CDR3 coding sequence is TGCACCAGCAGCCAAGAAATTCAGCGGGAGCAGAATGAGCAGTTCTTC.